The present entry profiles one T cell receptor (beta chain) with its context. The antigen this receptor binds is unknown. No much larger clone is present one base from it, and per-base qualities are unavailable. The data were obtained in a study of shared clonotypes between healthy human individuals (dated by TCRdb to the early 2020s). Some background on the complete study: The cohort included three men and a couple of women between 18 and 49 years of age. Per donor, three plates each were used for CD4 naive and CD4 memory, two for CD8 naive, and one for CD8 memory. The study deeply sequenced blood TCR repertoires of five healthy adults to estimate repertoire size and the extent of clonotype sharing between individuals. Libraries were prepared and TCR repertoires were sequenced by different laboratories using diverse techniques, in order to increase sequencing depth and limit assay-specific biases. Leukapheresis yielded between about 0.9 and 9 billion PBMCs per donor.

Summary of the overall study and its limitations: Rarefaction of sorted-subset datasets indicated incomplete sequencing despite the large sequencing depth. Compared with non-shared clonotypes, clonotypes shared by all four sorted-subset donors had higher generation probabilities. Across several donors, 5% to 6% of naive CD4, roughly 3.8% of naive CD8, approximately 2.5% of memory CD4, and approximately 0.4% of memory CD8 clonotypes were shared. Based on pairwise subsampling, the degree of clonotype sharing among donors was expected to be affected by sequencing depth. Only blood was sampled, and tissue TCR repertoires likely differ from those in blood. Because the study included only a small number of donors, the genetic and exposure-history diversity represented was limited. Estimated clonotype richness was generally larger for naive than for memory subsets.

Using the deep immunoSEQ assay, multiplex PCR amplified TCR CDR3 regions from genomic DNA. Genomic DNA extracted from each cell subset was distributed evenly over all wells of several immunoSEQ 96-well plates, and each plate served as one replicate. For sorted subsets, about 0.2 ug genomic DNA, equal to 25,000 to 35,000 T cell genomes, was loaded into each replicate PCR. Purified libraries were measured with a Qubit 3.0 fluorometer, size-checked on a Bioanalyzer 2100, and measured again with the KAPA Library Quantification kit. Every immunoSEQ 96-well plate was sequenced on a dedicated single-read 150-cycle Illumina NextSeq 550 flow cell. In the original analysis: Because the immunoSEQ output held only junctional sequences and lacked quality scores, the filtering could not match the filtering applied to full-length reads. To assign V/J genes and CDR3, sequences were annotated using PyIR, a Python wrapper for IgBLAST v1.9, with IMGT germline references. Reads were filtered out if the reads had weak V/J assignments (E-value above 1e-6), no CDR3, stop codons, out-of-frame junctions, or ambiguous translated residues. V3J clonotypes were defined as sequences sharing an identical inferred V gene, J gene, and CDR3 amino acid sequence. The percentage overlap between two repertoires was calculated by dividing the number of shared unique clonotypes by the size of the smaller repertoire. RTK rarefaction, the Chao1 estimator, and Recon v2.1 estimates of unobserved clonotypes were used to assess repertoire richness. OLGA was used to compute generation probabilities for all TCRbeta clonotypes that the gDNA method yielded from several donors. This immuneACCESS table, as held by TCRdb, lists in-frame sequences with V and J called but not all clones. Of the missing ones, under half trace to an unresolved V gene in checked studies; the others have no known cause. From that table come the V and J calls and clone size; the DNA was used to work out D and trimming. The sample table records about 1.1 million clones; 70% to 85% of these occur just once. The ten largest account for 0.89% of the sample.

The CDR3 runs 16 residues from the cysteine to the phenylalanine. The sequence is cut down to CDR3 DNA, 48 bases in frame from base 1. V sheds 4 bases and J sheds 3 bases, leaving 16 bases between their ends. CDR1 and CDR2 were assigned from the germline V gene (reference sequence) as SEHNR and FQNEAQ. Donors were healthy HIV-negative adults with no recently reported acute infections or vaccinations. Every donor was a Caucasian adult residing in Nashville, Tennessee, USA. CD4+ T cells were enriched through magnetic negative selection, after which naive cells were positively selected on CD45RA and the remaining negative fraction served as the memory subset. Blood was collected by leukapheresis, and PBMCs were isolated by Ficoll-Histopaque density gradient centrifugation and then cryopreserved in liquid nitrogen vapor phase. Purity and quantity of every magnetically sorted T cell population were checked by analytical flow cytometry. Genomic DNA was isolated from each sorted fraction and quantified by UV absorbance on a Nanodrop 2000c.

The rearranged segments are TRBV7-9 and TRBJ1-5; TRBD1 is possibly the D segment (6 matching bases). This TCR was sampled from a man between 18 and 35 years old in good health. Some clones in this sample may be carry-over from other donors' samples. Source material: memory CD4+ T cells from PBMCs. The intended sense of this specimen's cell subset or site label: CD45RA-negative fraction. The CDR3: CASSSGAGGPNQPQHF. The sequence in DNA is TGTGCCAGCAGCTCGGGCGCGGGGGGCCCCAATCAGCCCCAGCATTTT.